This entry is about one T cell receptor (beta chain). Its antigen is currently unknown. The data were obtained in a study of OX40 agonist ivuxolimab in advanced cancers. About the study: The dose of intravenous ivuxolimab that patients received every 2 weeks ranged from 0.01 to 10 mg/kg. The dose-escalation cohort was approximately 81% male, with a mean age of about 56 years, ranging roughly 23 to 85.

Profiled with immunoSEQ multiplex PCR; TCRdb holds only in-frame clones, not every one. This table has about 67,000 clones, over 80% appearing once. Blood specimens came from baseline, cycle 4 day 1, and cycle 7 day 1. Points from the study as a whole: Partial responders at 0.1-3.0 mg/kg showed near-lowest clonal expansion.

CDR1 is SNHLY, CDR2 FYNNEI, per germline. The CDR3 loop spans 15 amino acids. The V segment lost 6 bases and the J segment 1 base; nucleotides outside the gene matches: 1. The V gene is TRBV2, the J gene TRBJ1-3; 12 bases are shared with TRBD1. The material sequenced was CD4+ or CD8+ T cells sorted from blood, taken in a trial of the OX40 agonist ivuxolimab. The source is an adult with an advanced solid tumor such as melanoma, head and neck, liver or kidney cancer. The CDR3 coding sequence is TGTGCCAGCAGGGGACAGGGGGCGTCTGGAAACACCATATATTTT. Translation: CASRGQGASGNTIYF.